This T cell receptor (beta chain) was observed in a study of T cell responses to AZD1222 COVID-19 vaccine (TCRdb year 2021). Concerning the study at large: TCR sequencing covered over 230 trial participants: 200 to 220 given two doses of AZD1222 and approximately 26 given two doses of MenACWY control vaccine. Enrollment into the trials was organized by age into subgroups of 18-55, 56-69 and 70-plus years, and those subgroups contained roughly 140, 27 and 60 TCR-sequenced participants, respectively. Study-wide findings and limitations: Because no day 14 peak-response samples were available, repertoires were characterized only after the peak T cell response. Epitopes outside the regions mutated in the B.1.351 and B.1.1.7 variants were reportedly recognized by nearly half of the unique spike-specific TCRs. The 56-69-year group was small, and its depth increase did not reach significance, likely because of low power. Only five to seven AZD1222 recipients were SARS-CoV-2 seropositive at baseline, limiting conclusions about previously exposed vaccinees. Participants were mostly white British and included more females than males, and it was suggested by the authors that clonal diversity may have been underestimated. The whole spike protein was spanned by vaccine-associated CD4 TCRs, and dominant responses were seen in regions 160-218 and 743-854. After two AZD1222 doses, spike-specific TCR breadth and depth were significantly higher than at day 0 and than in MenACWY recipients.

Explained via the paper, the time point label denotes: about 28 days (+/-7) after the second vaccine dose. AZD1222 recipients given second doses at about 4 weeks or at about 12 weeks were pooled, since spike-specific TCR depth and breadth were not found to differ between the two schedules. The vaccinee samples were drawn from two UK trials, COV001 and COV002, one of which was a single-blind randomized controlled phase 2/3 trial testing AZD1222 (ChAdOx1 nCoV-19) in healthy adults. For TCRbeta chain sequencing, PBMC samples were collected from trial participants at day 0 and at day 28 after the second dose. The CDR3 regions of human TCRbeta chains were subjected to immunosequencing. As for the authors' bioinformatics: Repertoire TCRs were checked for matches against a reference library of SARS-CoV-2-specific TCRs that had been generated using the MIRA antigen-specificity platform. Breadth meant the fraction of unique TCRs that were SARS-CoV-2-associated, whereas depth meant the fraction of total T cells that were SARS-CoV-2-associated. Using the MIRA data, each spike-specific TCR was mapped to the spike region that the TCR reacts to and placed in a CD4 or CD8 class. Log10-transformed breadth and depth values were compared by one-way ANOVA with Sidak's multiple comparisons tests. This immuneACCESS table, as held by TCRdb, lists in-frame sequences with V and J called but not all clones. Of the missing ones, under half trace to an unresolved V gene in checked studies; the others have no known cause. Clonal size and the V and J genes are those of that table, whereas D and trimming came from the DNA. This sample has some 94,000 clones in its table, and approximately 89% of those were observed once. Under 5.5% of the sample lies in the top ten.

The CDR3 measures 15 amino acids from cysteine to phenylalanine. Of the read, only the CDR3 DNA is kept; its 45 bases are in frame from base 1. V is shortened by 4 bases, J by 3 bases, and the region joining them spans 10 bases. CDR1 and CDR2, looked up from the germline V gene, are MNHEY and SVGAGI. This clone was counted between two and nine times. It has no known antigen specificity. Base qualities were left out, and no much larger clone turns up one base away. Sequenced here: peripheral blood, sampled 28 days after the second AZD1222 dose. Here the chain combines TRBV6-5 and TRBJ2-6, and perhaps TRBD2 as D gene, on 6 matching bases. The clonotype originates from an adult who received the AZD1222 COVID-19 vaccine. Here is the DNA: TGTGCCAGCAGTTGGAGGGAGGTTGGGGCCAACGTCCTGACTTTC. Its translation reads: CASSWREVGANVLTF.